The 21 T cell receptor beta chains presented below share a single source sample, sequenced in a study of T cell changes during pregnancy in multiple sclerosis (dated by TCRdb to about 2019). Receptors were amplified or captured by the immunoSEQ multiplex PCR assay. TCRdb obtained this table from immuneACCESS and retained in-frame rearrangements with V and J assigned. These tables miss some clones; where compared with another copy, unresolved V genes account for less than half of the shortfall, and the remainder is unexplained. The table for this sample lists tens of thousands of clones; approximately 92% of them were counted only once. Clones ranked in the top ten supply 1% to 1.5% of the sample. Sequencing was done on a sample of peripheral blood. Every receptor here comes from a female donor with multiple sclerosis, enrolled in a pregnancy study.

This chain uses TRBV10-1 with TRBJ2-3; D may be TRBD1 (6 bases). The length of the CDR3 is 14 residues. Germline loops: CDR1 WNHNN, CDR2 SYGVQD (reference sequence). Trimming cost V 9 bases and J 4 bases, with 17 bases left between them. In DNA form, the CDR3 reads TGCGCCAGTAGACCGGGACACAGTGCAGATACGCAGTATTTT. Its translation: CASRPGHSADTQYF.

This clone was counted once. The V and J genes are TRBV29-1 and TRBJ1-1, with D hard to call. In germline, CDR1 is SQVTM, CDR2 ANQGSEA. Deletions cut 3 bases from V and 1 base from J, with 15 bases between. CDR3 size: 15 residues. The CDR3 DNA sequence: TGCAGCGTTGACCCCCGGGGAGGAACGAACACTGAAGCTTTCTTT. Its translation: CSVDPRGGTNTEAFF.

The V gene is TRBV11-2, the J gene TRBJ2-7, with a tentative D call TRBD1 (5 bases). Germline V gene sequence: CDR1 SGHAT, CDR2 FQNNGV. There are 17 residues in the CDR3. V was pared by 4 bases and J by 3 bases, with 22 bases between. The CDR3 protein is CASSSTSWGSTGYEQYF. In DNA form, the CDR3 reads TGTGCCAGCAGCTCGACCTCTTGGGGCTCGACCGGCTACGAGCAGTACTTC.

The CDR3 DNA reads TGTGCCAGCAGCTTAGCGGGAGGGCCGGAGACGCAGTATTTT. It is translated as CASSLAGGPETQYF. V usage is TRBV11-2 and J usage is TRBJ2-3, with TRBD2 matching 8 bases. V was clipped by 1 base and J by 9 bases; unmatched bases: 6. Germline V lookup: CDR1 SGHAT, CDR2 FQNNGV. The CDR3 contains 14 residues.

This clone was seen only once. The chain uses TRBV18 and TRBJ1-5; D ambiguous. Germline CDR1 KGHSH, CDR2 LQKENI. The CDR3 totals 16 residues. Between the trimmed V and J ends, which lost 2 bases and 4 bases, there was a span of 15 bases. The CDR3 here is CASSPSSSGGNQPQHF. In DNA, the CDR3 is TGTGCCAGCTCACCAAGTTCTTCAGGAGGAAATCAGCCCCAGCATTTT.

V and J are TRBV5-1 and TRBJ1-5; D gene ambiguous. This CDR3 spans 14 amino acids. Germline V lookup: CDR1 SGHRS, CDR2 YFSETQ. The V end lost 4 bases, the J end lost 0 bases, and 8 bases lay between the germline ends. The CDR3 nucleotides read TGCGCCAGCAGCGGGAATTATAGCAATCAGCCCCAGCATTTT. Encoded protein: CASSGNYSNQPQHF.

The genes are TRBV5-4 and TRBJ2-3, with D perhaps matching TRBD1 (5 bases). The V and J ends lost 2 bases and 3 bases respectively, with 16 bases between them. The CDR3 sequence is 16 residues long. CDR1 and CDR2 (germline): SGHNT, YYREEE (reference sequence). The DNA of the CDR3 is TGTGCCAGCAGCTTAATGTTTAGTCAGGGAACAGATACGCAGTATTTT. This translates into CASSLMFSQGTDTQYF. The full variable domain, completed using reference TRBV5-4 and TRBJ2-3, is ETGVTQSPTHLIKTRGQQVTLRCSSQSGHNTVSWYQQALGQGPQFIFQYYREEENGRGNFPPRFSGLQFPNYSSELNVNALELDDSALYLCASSLMFSQGTDTQYFGPGTRLTVL.

V usage is TRBV9 and J usage is TRBJ1-3; maybe TRBD1 (5 bases). Trimming removed 4 bases from V and 1 base from J, with 12 bases in between. Germline V gene data show CDR1 as SGDLS and CDR2 as YYNGEE. The CDR3 consists of 15 residues. The CDR3 nucleotides read TGTGCCAGCAGCCCGGGCGGGGGGTCTGGAAACACCATATATTTT. It translates to CASSPGGGSGNTIYF.

The gene calls are TRBV19 and TRBJ2-3; D uncertain. Deletions cut 5 bases from V and 2 bases from J, with 5 bases between. Per germline, CDR1 LNHDA and CDR2 SQIVND (reference sequence). The CDR3 runs 12 residues. DNA for the CDR3: TGTGCCAGTAGTGTGAACACAGATACGCAGTATTTT. Translated: CASSVNTDTQYF. Full variable domain (missing parts from reference TRBV19 and TRBJ2-3): DGGITQSPKYLFRKEGQNVTLSCEQNLNHDAMYWYRQDPGQGLRLIYYSQIVNDFQKGDIAEGYSVSREKKESFPLTVTSAQKNPTAFYLCASSVNTDTQYFGPGTRLTVL.

The chain recombines TRBV7-9 with TRBJ2-7; 7 positions match TRBD2. The V gene end was trimmed by 1 base and the J gene end by 0 bases; junction bases not matched to a gene: 3. The CDR3 contains 15 residues. Germline-derived CDR1 and CDR2 are SEHNR and FQNEAQ (reference sequence). CDR3 nucleotides: TGTGCCAGCAGCTTAGTGTCTAGCGGCTCCTACGAGCAGTACTTC. Amino acid sequence: CASSLVSSGSYEQYF.

The rearrangement uses TRBV5-5 and TRBJ2-1, with D perhaps TRBD1 or TRBD2 (6 bases each). Germline V gene sequence: CDR1 SGHKS, CDR2 YYEKEE (reference sequence). The CDR3 is 15 residues long. Trimming removed 0 bases at V and 6 bases at J, with 13 bases between. The CDR3 is CASSLAGAGGNEQFF. The CDR3 DNA reads as TGTGCCAGCAGCTTGGCAGGGGCCGGGGGCAATGAGCAGTTCTTC.

The rearrangement uses TRBV2 and TRBJ1-5; 8 positions match TRBD1. The CDR3 has 15 residues. CDR1 is SNHLY, CDR2 FYNNEI, per germline. The V gene end was trimmed by 2 bases and the J gene end by 1 base; junction bases not matched to a gene: 1. CDR3 bases: TGTGCCAGCAGTGAATGGACAGGGAGCAATCAGCCCCAGCATTTT. Its translation: CASSEWTGSNQPQHF.

The rearrangement links TRBV2 to TRBJ2-1; 13 nucleotides line up with TRBD2. The CDR3 spans 14 residues. J gave up 10 bases and V 8 bases, and 8 bases lay outside the gene matches. The germline V gene encodes CDR1 SNHLY and CDR2 FYNNEI. The CDR3 is CASYEGLAGREQFF. CDR3 nucleotides: TGTGCCAGCTATGAGGGACTAGCGGGAAGGGAGCAGTTCTTC.

This chain joins TRBV11-2 and TRBJ2-6; D is uncertain. The germline V gene encodes CDR1 SGHAT and CDR2 FQNNGV. V was cut by 2 bases and J by 1 base, with 0 bases left in between. This CDR3 is 13 amino acids long. CDR3 protein: CASSLSGANVLTF. CDR3 DNA sequence: TGTGCCAGCAGCTTATCTGGGGCCAACGTCCTGACTTTC.

The CDR3 DNA reads TGTGCCAGCTCACCTCTCATAGCGGGAGGGTCCTACGAGCAGTACTTC. Translated, it gives CASSPLIAGGSYEQYF. The chain links TRBV18 to TRBJ2-7; 11 positions agree with TRBD2. Germline lookup yields CDR1 KGHSH and CDR2 LQKENI. V trimming: 3 bases; J trimming: 1 base; junction bases outside the gene matches: 5. The CDR3 length is 16 residues.

A remark on this clone: The sample holds other DNA sequences that translate to the same CDR3. This chain links TRBV5-1 with TRBJ1-1, with D unresolved. CDR3 size: 14 residues. CDR1 SGHRS and CDR2 YFSETQ come from the germline V gene. V was cut by 0 bases and J by 1 base, with 7 bases left in between. The CDR3 nucleotides read TGCGCCAGCAGCTTGGGATGGGGGAACACTGAAGCTTTCTTT. Amino acid sequence: CASSLGWGNTEAFF.

The genes are TRBV18 and TRBJ2-7; 8 nucleotides line up with TRBD1. V shed 3 bases and J 4 bases; nucleotides not matched to a gene: 5. CDR3 length: 14 amino acids. Looked up from germline, CDR1 is KGHSH and CDR2 is LQKENI. CDR3: CASSPGTGEYEQYF. The CDR3 DNA reads TGTGCCAGCTCACCTGGGACAGGCGAGTACGAGCAGTACTTC.

The chain combines TRBV5-6 with TRBJ2-3; D uncertain. This CDR3 has 15 residues. Trimming left V 2 bases short and J 6 bases short, with 16 bases between. The germline gives CDR1 SGHDT, CDR2 YYEEEE. The DNA for the CDR3 is TGTGCCAGCAGCTTTATGGGAATCCACGGGGATACGCAGTATTTT. Protein sequence: CASSFMGIHGDTQYF. Looking up the rest from reference TRBV5-6 and TRBJ2-3 gives the full variable domain: DAGVTQSPTHLIKTRGQQVTLRCSPKSGHDTVSWYQQALGQGPQFIFQYYEEEERQRGNFPDRFSGHQFPNYSSELNVNALLLGDSALYLCASSFMGIHGDTQYFGPGTRLTVL.

The chain combines TRBV29-1 with TRBJ2-5; perhaps D is TRBD1 or TRBD2 (5 bases each). The germline CDR1 and CDR2 sequences are SQVTM and ANQGSEA. CDR3 length: 13 residues. V was shortened by 8 bases and J by 5 bases, with 18 bases between the two germline ends. The CDR3 loop is CSLSLGVRETQYF. The CDR3 nucleotides read TGCAGCCTCTCTTTGGGGGTGAGGGAGACCCAGTACTTC.

The V call is TRBV5-1, the J call TRBJ2-7, with D tentatively TRBD1 (6 bases). Germline CDR1 is SGHRS and CDR2 is YFSETQ. This CDR3 spans 12 amino acids. Trimming cost V 7 bases and J 6 bases, with 14 bases left between them. CDR3 amino acids: CASSDQGSEQYF. CDR3 sequence (DNA): TGCGCCAGCTCCGACCAGGGGAGCGAGCAGTACTTC.

The chain employs TRBV6-6 and TRBJ1-2; no clear D. V lost 5 bases to trimming and J lost 7 bases, with 17 bases between them. Germline lookup yields CDR1 MNHNY and CDR2 SVGAGI (reference sequence). The CDR3 length is 14 residues. In DNA form, the CDR3 reads TGTGCCAGCAGTCCCGCTCCACTCCGCGGTGGCTACACCTTC. This translates into CASSPAPLRGGYTF.